These 27 T cell receptor beta chains share one sample of origin, sequenced in a study of T cells in women clearing cervical HPV infection. Sequencing was performed with immunoSEQ multiplex PCR; in TCRdb, only in-frame clones are kept and a portion is missing. The sample's table shows about 24,000 clones. Sequencing was carried out using blood buffy coat. These receptors all stem from a woman between 18 and 69 years old with a cervical HPV16 infection that either progressed to CIN3+ or cleared (not recorded which).

Details on this clone: Read data end 3 residues before the CDR3 end; the end is taken from the germline J gene. The chain is built from TRBV5-1 and TRBJ2-7, with D unresolved. Germline CDR1 and CDR2: SGHRS and YFSETQ. The CDR3 is 11 residues long. V shed 4 bases and J shed 4 bases, with 6 bases lying between them. The CDR3 DNA, read in part, is TGCGCCAGCAGCCAGAATTACGAG. Amino acids: CASSQNYE. The full-length CDR3 reads as CASSQNYEQYF.

CDR3 amino acids: CSASRARSGQETQYF. Incomplete CDR3 DNA: TGCAGTGCTAGTCGAGCACGCAGCGGCCAAGAGACG. This chain uses TRBV20-1 with TRBJ2-3; D might be TRBD2 (5 bases). Read sequence stops 3 residues before the CDR3 end, and the germline J gene provides the missing end. The CDR3 extends over 15 amino acids. The germline CDR1 and CDR2 sequences are DFQATT and SNEGSKA (reference sequence).

A note on this clone: Read sequence stops 3 residues before the CDR3 end, and the germline J gene provides the missing end. The gene calls are TRBV20-1 and TRBJ1-4; D possibly corresponds to TRBD1 (5 bases). This CDR3 is built from 14 residues. CDR1 is DFQATT and CDR2 is SNEGSKA in the germline V gene (reference sequence). V shed 6 bases and J shed 4 bases, with 15 bases lying between them. CDR3: CSARVGLGNEKLFF. CDR3 DNA, as far as it was read: TGCAGTGCCAGGGTCGGGTTGGGTAATGAAAAA.

Concerning this clone itself: Sequencing ends 3 residues short of the CDR3 end; the germline J gene provides the rest. This chain joins TRBV7-8 and TRBJ1-5, with 11 bases matching TRBD1. CDR1 is SGHVS, CDR2 FQNEAQ, per germline. V shed 5 bases and J 6 bases; nucleotides not matched to a gene: 6. The CDR3 runs to 15 residues. Partial CDR3 DNA: TGTGCCAGCAGCCCCGGGACAGGGGGAGGTCAGCCC. Protein: CASSPGTGGGQP. The whole CDR3 region reads CASSPGTGGGQPQHF.

About this clone itself: The read ends 3 residues before the CDR3 terminus; that terminus is restored from the germline J gene. The chain links TRBV19 to TRBJ2-4, with 7 nucleotides matching TRBD1. Looked up from germline, CDR1 is LNHDA and CDR2 is SQIVND (reference sequence). CDR3 size: 15 residues. CDR3 loop: CASSVYRGDNYGQYF. Partial CDR3 DNA: TGTGCCAGTAGTGTATACAGGGGCGACAACTATGGT.

Details on this clone: The read is 3 residues too short to cover the CDR3 end, so that end is filled in from the germline J gene. The rearrangement joins TRBV7-2 to TRBJ1-2; no clear D. This CDR3 comprises 16 residues. Per germline, CDR1 SGHTA and CDR2 FQGNSA. The sequenced CDR3 bases are TGTGCCAGCAGCTTAGCCCCTAGCGGGGTCCCCTACGAC. Translated, it gives CASSLAPSGVPYD. The entire CDR3 protein is CASSLAPSGVPYDYTF.

To note about this clone: The read stops 3 residues short of the end of the CDR3; the missing end is completed from the germline J gene. The chain joins TRBV14 to TRBJ2-1, with D unresolved. This CDR3 is 15 amino acids long. Trimming left V 1 base short and J 8 bases short, with 15 bases between. CDR1 and CDR2 (germline): SGHDN, FVKESK. The CDR3 sequence: CASSQVSRSVYEQFF. The covered CDR3 bases are TGTGCCAGCAGCCAAGTCTCTAGATCTGTCTATGAG.

Turning to this clone: Read data end 3 residues before the CDR3 end; the end is taken from the germline J gene. The rearrangement links TRBV10-3 to TRBJ2-1; 10 bases are shared with TRBD2. The CDR3 contains 14 residues. The germline V gene encodes CDR1 ENHRY and CDR2 SYGVKD. Unmatched junction bases numbered 6, after V lost 10 bases and J lost 3 bases. The CDR3 sequence is CATTGTSVYNEQFF. The CDR3 bases that were read are TGTGCCACGACCGGGACTAGCGTCTACAATGAG.

In regard to this clone: Read data end 3 residues before the CDR3 end; the end is taken from the germline J gene. J is TRBJ2-2 and V is TRBV5-8; TRBD1 is a possible D gene (6 bases). CDR1 and CDR2 from the germline V gene are SGHTS and YDEGEE. The length of the CDR3 is 12 residues. The V and J ends lost 2 bases and 9 bases respectively, with 8 bases between them. This CDR3 is CASSFDRRELFF. Incomplete CDR3 DNA: TGTGCCAGCAGCTTCGACAGGAGGGAG.

Worth noting for this clone: The CDR3 end is not reached by the read, which stops 3 residues before it; the germline J gene fills it in. The gene calls are TRBV7-2 and TRBJ2-7; D perhaps matches TRBD2 (5 bases). The germline gives CDR1 SGHTA, CDR2 FQGNSA. Between the trimmed V and J ends, which lost 1 base and 2 bases, there was a span of 12 bases. This CDR3 is built from 15 residues. This CDR3 is CASSLVSEGAYEQYF. CDR3 DNA, as far as it was read: TGTGCCAGCAGCTTAGTCAGTGAGGGTGCCTACGAG.

A note on this clone: From the germline J gene comes the end of the CDR3, since the read stops 3 residues before it. The V gene is TRBV7-9, the J gene TRBJ2-7, with TRBD1 matching 9 bases. V shed 4 bases, J shed 5 bases, and the junction held 0 bases outside the gene matches. Germline CDR1 reads SEHNR; CDR2 reads FQNEAQ (reference sequence). This CDR3 has 12 amino acids. The CDR3 sequence: CASSWDRDEQYF. CDR3 DNA (partial): TGTGCCAGCAGCTGGGACAGGGACGAG.

Notes on this clone: Coverage ceases 3 residues before the CDR3 finishes, and the germline J gene fills in the end. This chain joins TRBV28 and TRBJ1-2; 9 bases align to TRBD1. Germline assignment: CDR1 MDHEN and CDR2 SYDVKM. The CDR3 spans 15 residues. The V gene end was trimmed by 5 bases and the J gene end by 6 bases; junction bases not matched to a gene: 10. The CDR3 region is CASSPQYTGGDGYTF. CDR3 DNA, as far as it was read: TGTGCCAGCAGTCCACAATATACAGGGGGCGATGGC.

Points on this clone: The sequenced fragment ends 3 residues before the CDR3 boundary, so the rest is inferred from the germline J gene. This rearrangement joins TRBV2 to TRBJ2-2; D not resolved. With 8 bases removed from V and 0 bases from J, the gap between germline ends came to 4 bases. The germline gives CDR1 SNHLY, CDR2 FYNNEI. The CDR3 extends over 12 amino acids. This chain's CDR3 is CASSPNTGELFF. The CDR3 bases that were read are TGTGCCAGCTCTCCGAACACCGGGGAG.

As concerns this clone: The CDR3 extends 3 residues past the end of the read, so its final part is completed from the germline J gene. The rearrangement joins TRBV7-2 to TRBJ2-3; a weak D match, TRBD1 (5 bases). Trimming shortened V by 5 bases and J by 2 bases, and 14 bases separated the two germline ends. Germline values: CDR1 SGHTA, CDR2 FQGNSA. The CDR3 length is 15 residues. CDR3 DNA, as far as it was read: TGTGCCAGCAGCCGACAAGGGGCCAACACAGATACG. This encodes CASSRQGANTDT. The CDR3, in full, reads CASSRQGANTDTQYF.

As for this clone: The read ends 3 residues before the CDR3 terminus; that terminus is restored from the germline J gene. This rearrangement joins TRBV7-9 to TRBJ2-1, with 8 bases fitting TRBD1. The CDR3 runs to 15 residues. Unmatched junction bases numbered 7, after V lost 5 bases and J lost 4 bases. Germline V gene lookup returns CDR1 SEHNR and CDR2 FQNEAQ (reference sequence). The CDR3 loop reads CASSLGQGIYNEQFF. The sequenced part of the CDR3 DNA is TGTGCCAGCAGCCTTGGACAGGGAATTTACAATGAG.

Remarks on this clone: The CDR3 goes on 3 residues after the read ends, and that part is filled in from the germline J gene. The chain carries TRBV12-3 or TRBV12-4 and TRBJ2-3, with D possibly TRBD1 on 6 matching bases. The CDR3 consists of 12 residues. CDR3 sequence: CASTQQGRPQYF. The covered CDR3 bases are TGTGCCAGCACCCAACAGGGACGCCCG.

A note on this clone: The CDR3 goes on 3 residues after the read ends, and that part is filled in from the germline J gene. The chain uses TRBV2 and TRBJ2-5; D unclear. Trimming shortened V by 3 bases and J by 2 bases, and 7 bases separated the two germline ends. The CDR3 totals 13 residues. Germline assignment: CDR1 SNHLY and CDR2 FYNNEI. This CDR3 reads CASSELRQETQYF. The CDR3 DNA, read in part, is TGTGCCAGCAGTGAGCTCAGACAAGAGACC.

Concerning this clone itself: The read halts 3 residues ahead of the CDR3 end, with the missing end drawn from the germline J gene. V and J are TRBV19 and TRBJ1-5, with 8 bases fitting TRBD1. Germline lookup yields CDR1 LNHDA and CDR2 SQIVND (reference sequence). This CDR3 has 18 residues. V shed 3 bases, J shed 0 bases, and the junction held 10 bases outside the gene matches. Incomplete CDR3 DNA: TGTGCCAGTAGTATGCGGCAGGGGGCCATCCTTAGCAATCAGCCC. Amino acids: CASSMRQGAILSNQP. The whole CDR3 is CASSMRQGAILSNQPQHF.

Turning to this clone: The CDR3 end falls 3 residues outside the read, so it is completed with the germline J gene. V gene TRBV29-1 combines with J gene TRBJ2-3; unclear D gene. In germline, CDR1 is SQVTM, CDR2 ANQGSEA. The CDR3 length is 11 residues. The CDR3 loop is CSAAGQETQYF. The CDR3 bases that were read are TGCAGCGCTGCAGGTCAAGAGACG.

The part of the CDR3 DNA that was read is TGCAGTGCCACTCTGACAGGGACTTACGAG. Translation: CSATLTGTYE. The CDR3 as a whole reads CSATLTGTYEQYF. The chain carries TRBV20-1 and TRBJ2-7, with D perhaps TRBD1 (7 bases). The CDR3 extends 3 residues past the end of the read, so its final part is completed from the germline J gene. Germline CDR1 reads DFQATT; CDR2 reads SNEGSKA (reference sequence). CDR3 size: 13 residues. Trimming removed 6 bases at V and 4 bases at J, with 16 bases between.

A word on this clone: The read gets to within 3 residues of the CDR3 end, and the germline J gene fills in the rest. The V gene is TRBV20-1, the J gene TRBJ1-2, with 8 bases fitting TRBD1. This CDR3 is built from 14 residues. From germline, CDR1 is DFQATT and CDR2 SNEGSKA (reference sequence). V gave up 4 bases and J gave up 6 bases; unmatched junction bases: 10. CDR3 bases read: TGCAGTGCTATGTATCAGGGGGCAAGGAATGGC. Translated, it gives CSAMYQGARNG. The entire CDR3 protein is CSAMYQGARNGYTF.

The CDR3 DNA, read in part, is TGTGCCAGCAGCCCTTCGAACACCGGGGAG. It is translated as CASSPSNTGE. The whole CDR3 protein reads CASSPSNTGELFF. The V gene is TRBV7-9, the J gene TRBJ2-2; D is unresolved. The read ends 3 residues shy of where the CDR3 ends; the end is completed using the germline J gene. The CDR3 contains 13 residues. Between the trimmed V and J ends, which lost 5 bases and 0 bases, there was a span of 4 bases. Germline CDR1 reads SEHNR; CDR2 reads FQNEAQ (reference sequence).

Regarding this clone: The read terminates 3 residues before the CDR3 end, so the remaining end is supplied by the germline J gene. The rearrangement links TRBV6-1 to TRBJ2-4, with D perhaps TRBD1 (5 bases). V lost 2 bases and J lost 7, with 12 bases in between. CDR1 is MNHNS, CDR2 SASEGT, per germline. The CDR3 runs to 14 residues. CDR3: CASSESAGHNIQYF. CDR3 DNA (partial): TGTGCCAGCAGTGAATCGGCAGGGCACAACATT.

Comment on this clone: The missing CDR3 end, 3 residues past where the read stops, is filled in from the germline J gene. The chain recombines TRBV20-1 with TRBJ2-5; D unresolved. The CDR3 totals 15 residues. Germline CDR1 reads DFQATT; CDR2 reads SNEGSKA (reference sequence). Trimming left V 3 bases short and J 5 bases short, with 19 bases between. The CDR3 is CSASRVLGIGETQYF. The CDR3 bases that were read are TGCAGTGCTAGTAGGGTTTTGGGTATAGGCGAGACC.

Notes on this clone: With the read ending 3 residues before the CDR3 end, the germline J gene is used to fill in that end. The genes are TRBV12-3 or TRBV12-4 and TRBJ2-7, with D perhaps given as TRBD1 or TRBD2 (5 bases each). V lost 3 bases to trimming and J lost 5 bases, with 8 bases between them. CDR3 length: 12 residues. This CDR3 is CASSFEGNEQYF. The CDR3 DNA, read in part, is TGTGCCAGCAGTTTTGAGGGGAACGAG.

Details on this clone: The read is 3 residues too short to cover the CDR3 end, so that end is filled in from the germline J gene. The chain combines TRBV5-1 with TRBJ2-7; D might be TRBD1 (6 bases). Germline CDR1 and CDR2: SGHRS and YFSETQ. The CDR3 sequence is 14 residues long. Trimming removed 1 base from V and 1 base from J, with 9 bases in between. CDR3 in amino acids: CASSLYTGSYEQYF. The CDR3 bases that were read are TGCGCCAGCAGCTTGTACACAGGGTCCTACGAG.

As for this clone: The read ends 3 residues before the CDR3 terminus; that terminus is restored from the germline J gene. The V call is TRBV11-3, the J call TRBJ2-4, with D maybe TRBD2 (5 bases). Germline-derived CDR1 and CDR2 are SGHNT and YENEEA. Trimming removed 5 bases from V and 6 bases from J, with 17 bases in between. The CDR3 loop spans 15 amino acids. The CDR3 region is CASSPPGGLGNIQYF. CDR3 DNA (partial): TGTGCCAGCAGCCCCCCGGGCGGGCTAGGAAACATT.